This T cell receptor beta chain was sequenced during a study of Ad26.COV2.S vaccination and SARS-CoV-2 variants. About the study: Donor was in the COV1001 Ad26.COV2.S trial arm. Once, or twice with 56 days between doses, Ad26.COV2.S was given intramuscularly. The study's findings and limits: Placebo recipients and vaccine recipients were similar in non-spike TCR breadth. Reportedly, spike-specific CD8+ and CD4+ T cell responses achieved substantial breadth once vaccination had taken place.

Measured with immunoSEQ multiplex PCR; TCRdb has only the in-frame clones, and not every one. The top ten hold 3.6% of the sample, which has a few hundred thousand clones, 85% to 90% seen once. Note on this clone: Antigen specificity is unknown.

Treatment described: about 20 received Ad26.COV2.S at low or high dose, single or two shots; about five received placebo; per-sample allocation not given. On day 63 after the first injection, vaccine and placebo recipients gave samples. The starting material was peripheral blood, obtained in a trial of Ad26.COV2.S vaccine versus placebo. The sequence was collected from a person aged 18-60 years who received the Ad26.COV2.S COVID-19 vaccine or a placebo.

The CDR3 nucleotides are TGTGCCATCAGTGAGGGCGGGGGCAGCACAGATACGCAGTATTTT. This gives the protein CAISEGGGSTDTQYF. The V and J genes are TRBV10-3 and TRBJ2-3; tentatively, D is TRBD2 (7 bases). Trimming took 2 bases from V and 0 from J, leaving 9 bases between them. The CDR3 length is 15 residues. Germline values: CDR1 ENHRY, CDR2 SYGVKD.